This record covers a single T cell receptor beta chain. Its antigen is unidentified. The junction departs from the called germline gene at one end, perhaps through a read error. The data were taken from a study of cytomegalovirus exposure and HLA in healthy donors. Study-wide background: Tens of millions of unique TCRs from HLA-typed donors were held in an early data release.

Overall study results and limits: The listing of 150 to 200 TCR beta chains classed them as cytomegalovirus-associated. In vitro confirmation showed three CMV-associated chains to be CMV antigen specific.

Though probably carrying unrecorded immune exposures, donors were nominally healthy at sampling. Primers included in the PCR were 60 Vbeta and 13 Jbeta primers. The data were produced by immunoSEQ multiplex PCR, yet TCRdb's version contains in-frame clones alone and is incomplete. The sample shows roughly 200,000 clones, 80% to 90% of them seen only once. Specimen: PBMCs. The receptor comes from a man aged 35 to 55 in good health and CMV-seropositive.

This CDR3 reads CASGGSGANGLTF. The CDR3 nucleotides are TGTGCCAGTGGGGGCTCTGGGGCCAACGGCCTGACTTTC. The chain combines TRBV7-9 with TRBJ2-6; tentative D call: TRBD1 (6 bases). Germline CDR1 SEHNR, CDR2 FQNEAQ (reference sequence). There are 13 residues in the CDR3.